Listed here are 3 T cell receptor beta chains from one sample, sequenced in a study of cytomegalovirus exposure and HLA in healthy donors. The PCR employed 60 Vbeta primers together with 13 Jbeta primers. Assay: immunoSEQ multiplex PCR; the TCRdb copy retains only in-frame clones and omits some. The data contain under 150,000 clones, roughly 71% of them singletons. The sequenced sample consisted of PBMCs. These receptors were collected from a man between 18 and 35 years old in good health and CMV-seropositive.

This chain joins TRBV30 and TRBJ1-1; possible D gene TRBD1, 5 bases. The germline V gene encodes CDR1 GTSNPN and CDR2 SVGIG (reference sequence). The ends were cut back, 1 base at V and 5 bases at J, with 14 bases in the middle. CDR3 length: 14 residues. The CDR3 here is CAWSGQGMGTEAFF. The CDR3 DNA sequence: TGTGCCTGGAGTGGTCAGGGTATGGGAACTGAAGCTTTCTTT.

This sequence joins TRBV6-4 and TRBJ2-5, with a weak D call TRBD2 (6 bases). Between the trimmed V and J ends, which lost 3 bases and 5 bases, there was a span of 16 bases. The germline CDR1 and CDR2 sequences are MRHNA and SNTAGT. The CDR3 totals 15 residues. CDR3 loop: CASSDHSLLAETQYF. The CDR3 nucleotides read TGTGCCAGCAGTGATCACTCGTTACTAGCTGAGACCCAGTACTTC.

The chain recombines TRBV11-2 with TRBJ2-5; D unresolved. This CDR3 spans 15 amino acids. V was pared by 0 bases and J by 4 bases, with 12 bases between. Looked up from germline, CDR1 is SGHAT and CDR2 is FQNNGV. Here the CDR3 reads CASSLEGSPRETQYF. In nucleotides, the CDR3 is TGTGCCAGCAGCTTAGAGGGCAGTCCGCGAGAGACCCAGTACTTC.